The clone carrying this T cell receptor (beta chain) has just one count. Its antigen is undetermined. The method was immunoSEQ multiplex PCR; TCRdb's version includes in-frame clones alone and lacks a portion of them. The sample consists of about 120,000 clones, 85% to 90% of them appearing once. This entry comes from a study of cytomegalovirus exposure and HLA in healthy donors. The study's findings and limits: Accounts indicate the classifier identified cytomegalovirus status with strong specificity and sensitivity. For most TCR sequences rarity was the rule, although some public TCRs occurred in many donors. Altogether, 164 TCR beta chains were recorded as cytomegalovirus-associated.

While the first cohort had 500 to 700 subjects, the donors belonged to the separate validation cohort of about 120 subjects. Trimming cost V 10 bases and J 8 bases; bases outside gene matches: 10. This CDR3 region has 13 residues. CDR1 and CDR2 (germline): MNHEY, SVGAGI. Sequencing was carried out using PBMCs. The chain recombines TRBV6-5 with TRBJ1-4; TRBD1 aligns across 7 bases. This sequence was found in a woman aged 25 to 39 in good health and CMV-seronegative. DNA for the CDR3: TGTGCCACCGTAGACAGGGCAAGGGAAAAACTGTTTTTT. Translated, it gives CATVDRAREKLFF.